This T cell receptor (beta chain) was captured in a study of blood T cell repertoires in COVID-19. Across the whole study: Samples representing acute and convalescent COVID-19 were sourced from the United States, Italy and Spain. The cDNA or gDNA used as material had been derived from T cells, B-cell-depleted T cells, or PBMCs.

Methods used by the authors: How many nucleated cells were present was estimated from reference gene primer amplification. Profiled with immunoSEQ multiplex PCR; TCRdb holds only in-frame clones, not every one. That table is the source of V, J and clone size, and D and trimming were worked out from the DNA. Among about 110,000 clones listed, about two thirds were seen once. This CDR3 has 13 residues. The ends were cut back, 8 bases at V and 7 bases at J, with 15 bases in the middle. The material sequenced was peripheral blood. The sequence derives from a human donor with acute or convalescent COVID-19. The donor label of this sample is uncertain. V is TRBV12-3 or TRBV12-4 and J is TRBJ2-1; tentatively, D is TRBD2 (7 bases). CDR3 in amino acids: CASRRGGANEQFF. CDR3 in DNA: TGTGCCAGCCGAAGGGGGGGGGCAAATGAGCAGTTCTTC.